There are a few counts of the clone carrying this TCR beta chain. No antigen is known for it. Template switching added a universal primer site, and cDNA bore unique molecular identifiers. TCRdb re-analysed the 5' RACE reads in MiXCR, keeping a single row per CDR3 protein. Of roughly 710,000 distinct CDR3 sequences in the sample, 5.5% to 7.5% were seen once. Trimming shortened V by 5 bases and J by 0 bases, and 15 bases separated the two germline ends. Germline V lookup: CDR1 MNHNS, CDR2 SASEGT. The CDR3 contains 16 residues. The entry originates in a study of identical twins. Whole-study findings and limits: With abundant cord blood beta clonotypes, insertions were fewer; memory repertoires showed no such pattern. Those out-of-frame alpha sequences shared by twins showed an excess of low generation probability. Out-of-frame TCR alpha sharing in monozygotic twins exceeded recombination model predictions.

This TCR derives from a man between 18 and 35 years old in good health. The J gene is TRBJ2-3, the V gene TRBV6-1; possibly TRBD2 for D (6 bases). The sequencing input was naive T cells sorted from blood. The CDR3, as DNA: TGTGCCAGCAGTCTTTCCCGGGGGTTTAGCACAGATACGCAGTATTTT. This sequence encodes CASSLSRGFSTDTQYF.